Listed here are 16 T cell receptor beta chains from one sample, sequenced in a study of blood T cell repertoires in COVID-19. Generated by immunoSEQ multiplex PCR, the TCRdb table keeps only in-frame clones and is missing some. Among about 52,000 clones listed, roughly 90% were seen once. The sample comprised peripheral blood. Receptors were obtained from a man older than 75 with active or convalescent COVID-19.

The chain carries TRBV5-4 and TRBJ1-2; 7 positions match TRBD1. This CDR3 comprises 15 residues. V lost 0 bases, J lost 6 bases, and 8 bases stayed unmatched. The germline V gene has CDR1 SGHNT and CDR2 YYREEE (reference sequence). The CDR3 coding sequence is TGTGCCAGCAGCTTGGCCTCGGGACAGTACCATGGCTACACCTTC. It encodes CASSLASGQYHGYTF.

The rearrangement links TRBV30 to TRBJ1-5; D may be TRBD1 (5 bases). The V end lost 2 bases, the J end lost 6 bases, and 11 bases lay between the germline ends. CDR1 GTSNPN and CDR2 SVGIG come from the germline V gene (reference sequence). The length of the CDR3 is 13 residues. The CDR3 DNA follows: TGTGCCTGGAGTACAACAACAGGTCAGCCCCAGCATTTT. Its translation is CAWSTTTGQPQHF.

This clone was counted a single time. The chain employs TRBV7-9 and TRBJ2-3; 11 bases are a match to TRBD2. V was clipped by 6 bases and J by 4 bases; unmatched bases: 6. The CDR3 spans 15 residues. Germline CDR1 is SEHNR and CDR2 is FQNEAQ (reference sequence). In nucleotides, the CDR3 is TGTGCCAGCAGACCCGGGACTAGCGGTCCAGATACGCAGTATTTT. As protein: CASRPGTSGPDTQYF.

The rearrangement links TRBV30 to TRBJ1-1; 11 nucleotides line up with TRBD1. The J segment lost 5 bases and the V segment lost 1 base, leaving 6 bases of the junction unmatched. CDR1 GTSNPN and CDR2 SVGIG come from the germline V gene (reference sequence). This CDR3 is built from 15 residues. The CDR3 sequence: CAWSAGTGGSTEAFF. CDR3 coding DNA: TGTGCCTGGAGTGCAGGGACAGGGGGGAGTACTGAAGCTTTCTTT. Drawing the rest from reference TRBV30 and TRBJ1-1, the complete variable domain is SQTIHQWPATLVQPVGSPLSLECTVEGTSNPNLYWYRQAAGRGLQLLFYSVGIGQISSEVPQNLSASRPQDRQFILSSKKLLLSDSGFYLCAWSAGTGGSTEAFFGQGTRLTVV.

The chain is built from TRBV5-1 and TRBJ1-2; 7 bases match TRBD1. The J segment lost 4 bases and the V segment lost 0 bases, leaving 3 bases of the junction unmatched. The CDR3 contains 14 residues. Germline lookup yields CDR1 SGHRS and CDR2 YFSETQ. The chain's CDR3 is CASSLGQGVYGYTF. For the CDR3, the DNA is TGCGCCAGCAGCTTGGGACAGGGCGTCTATGGCTACACCTTC.

This clone was seen a single time. The V gene is TRBV27, the J gene TRBJ1-2; TRBD1 might be the D (6 bases). The V end lost 4 bases, the J end lost 5 bases, and 14 bases lay between the germline ends. CDR3 size: 14 residues. In germline, CDR1 is MNHEY, CDR2 SMNVEV (reference sequence). CDR3 in amino acids: CASSSPRGGYGYTF. The DNA of the CDR3 is TGTGCCAGCAGTTCTCCTAGGGGGGGGTATGGCTACACCTTC.

This clone was seen once. V gene TRBV28 combines with J gene TRBJ2-7, with 11 bases that match TRBD2. V was clipped by 2 bases and J by 0 bases; unmatched bases: 6. The germline gives CDR1 MDHEN, CDR2 SYDVKM. The CDR3 sequence is 17 residues long. CDR3 sequence: CASSLGRTSGFSYEQYF. For the CDR3, the DNA is TGTGCCAGCAGTTTAGGAAGGACTAGCGGGTTCTCCTACGAGCAGTACTTC.

This chain links TRBV4-1 with TRBJ2-5, with TRBD1 as a possible D gene (6 bases). The V gene's germline CDR1 is MGHRA and CDR2 YSYEKL. The CDR3 is 14 residues long. The ends were cut back, 5 bases at V and 4 bases at J, with 14 bases in the middle. DNA of the CDR3: TGCGCCAGCAGCGGCTGGACAGTTACAGAGACCCAGTACTTC. Protein sequence: CASSGWTVTETQYF.

CDR3 nucleotides: TGTGCCAGCAGTTTGAGAGGTTACGATCAGCCCCAGCATTTT. Translating it yields CASSLRGYDQPQHF. V is TRBV27 and J is TRBJ1-5; D is unresolved. Trimming removed 3 bases at V and 5 bases at J, with 11 bases between. The V gene's germline CDR1 is MNHEY and CDR2 SMNVEV (reference sequence). The CDR3 runs to 14 residues.

This clone has a handful of counts. The chain employs TRBV27 and TRBJ1-6; tentative D call: TRBD1 (5 bases). CDR1 is MNHEY, CDR2 SMNVEV, per germline (reference sequence). V dropped 2 bases and J dropped 7 bases, with 9 bases sitting between them. This CDR3 has 14 residues. CDR3 sequence reads: CASSLIDRNSPLHF. The DNA of the CDR3 is TGTGCCAGCAGTTTAATCGACAGAAATTCACCCCTCCACTTT.

The V and J genes are TRBV10-3 and TRBJ2-7, with D unresolved. This CDR3 contains 12 residues. V was cut by 5 bases and J by 6 bases, with 11 bases left in between. Germline lookup yields CDR1 ENHRY and CDR2 SYGVKD. The CDR3 region is CAISPKSGEQYF. In nucleotides, the CDR3 is TGTGCCATCAGTCCGAAGTCCGGCGAGCAGTACTTC.

CDR3 coding DNA: TGCGCCAGCAGCCTTTCGACAGGGGAGTACCAAGAGACCCAGTACTTC. Protein sequence: CASSLSTGEYQETQYF. The chain uses TRBV4-1 and TRBJ2-5, with 8 bases matching TRBD1. Germline loops: CDR1 MGHRA, CDR2 YSYEKL. The CDR3 spans 16 residues. J was trimmed by 0 bases and V by 4 bases; bases with no gene match: 7.

This chain joins TRBV5-5 and TRBJ2-7, with TRBD2 as a possible D gene (5 bases). CDR1 is SGHKS and CDR2 is YYEKEE in the germline V gene (reference sequence). This CDR3 comprises 13 residues. Trimming removed 3 bases from V and 4 bases from J, with 11 bases in between. The CDR3 DNA reads as TGTGCCAGCAGCTCGACCGGGAATTACGAGCAGTACTTC. Protein sequence: CASSSTGNYEQYF.

This CDR3 reads CASSYSGTGGNEQFF. The CDR3 DNA reads as TGTGCCAGCAGTTACTCCGGGACAGGGGGAAATGAGCAGTTCTTC. This sequence joins TRBV6-6 and TRBJ2-1; 11 positions agree with TRBD1. CDR3 length equals 15 residues. Germline CDR1 MNHNY, CDR2 SVGAGI (reference sequence). V was clipped by 0 bases and J by 7 bases; unmatched bases: 2.

The gene calls are TRBV5-5 and TRBJ1-4; TRBD1 matches at 7 bases. J lost 5 bases, V lost 4 bases, and 11 bases had no gene match. Germline V gives CDR1 SGHKS, CDR2 YYEKEE (reference sequence). The CDR3 extends over 16 amino acids. The CDR3 DNA reads as TGTGCCAGCAGCATTACAGGACAGGCCCCGAATGAAAAACTGTTTTTT. It encodes CASSITGQAPNEKLFF.

This chain connects TRBV10-3 to TRBJ2-7; perhaps TRBD1 as D (6 bases). Looked up from germline, CDR1 is ENHRY and CDR2 is SYGVKD. CDR3 length: 13 amino acids. The V end lost 6 bases, the J end lost 3 bases, and 12 bases lay between the germline ends. The chain's CDR3 is CAIRGDKYYEQYF. CDR3 in DNA: TGTGCCATCAGGGGGGACAAGTACTACGAGCAGTACTTC.